Listed below are T cell receptor beta chains from one sample, sequenced in a study of early T cells in non-severe SARS-CoV-2 infection. One entry per CDR3 protein, called by TCRdb with MiXCR from the 5' RACE reads. The sample has about 55,000 distinct CDR3 sequences; under 15% are singletons. The sequences come from whole blood, collected at baseline. The receptors stem from an adult who was a healthcare worker with PCR-confirmed SARS-CoV-2 infection or an uninfected control (not recorded which). The CDR3 runs from the conserved cysteine through the conserved F or W. Each record gives: CDR3 length, J gene, clone size, D gene, V gene, CDR3 DNA, CDR3 protein. A D gene is named only where the DNA matches it firmly. Size values are once, few and many counts, or a class for expanded clones, and some rows have none.

14,TRBJ2-7,few,TRBD2,TRBV5-1,TGCGCCAGCAGCTCCCAGGGAGGGGCAAGCGAGCAGTACTTC,CASSSQGGASEQYF
13,TRBJ2-7,many,-,TRBV9,TGTGCCAGCAGCGTAGAGGGCGGTGGGGAGCAGTACTTC,CASSVEGGGEQYF
14,TRBJ1-2,-,-,TRBV19,TGTGCCAGTACCATACAGAGCCAGGGGAATGGCTACACCTTC,CASTIQSQGNGYTF
15,TRBJ2-7,medium-sized,TRBD1,TRBV18,TGTGCCAGCCATCGGACAGGGGAGGGGTCCTACGAGCAGTACTTC,CASHRTGEGSYEQYF
10,TRBJ1-1,once,TRBD1,TRBV29-1,TGCAGCGCCGGGACAGCCGAAGCTTTCTTT,CSAGTAEAFF
15,TRBJ2-3,few,TRBD2,TRBV10-3,TGTGCCACAGAATACTCTAGCGGAGGCACAGATACGCAGTATTTT,CATEYSSGGTDTQYF
14,TRBJ2-5,many,-,TRBV20-1,TGCAGTGCGTACGGACTAACGCGGGGAGAGACCCAGTACTTC,CSAYGLTRGETQYF
13,TRBJ1-2,many,TRBD1,TRBV20-1,TGCAGTGCCGGGACAGGGATTAACTATGGCTACACCTTC,CSAGTGINYGYTF
14,TRBJ2-1,-,-,TRBV29-1,TGCAGCGGAGTTGGGTTGAGGGGGGAATCTGAGCAGTTCTTC,CSGVGLRGESEQFF
15,TRBJ1-1,-,-,TRBV6-1,TGTGCCAGCAGTGAAGCGAGACTTAGCTACACTGAAGCTTTCTTT,CASSEARLSYTEAFF
15,TRBJ2-2,-,TRBD1,TRBV13,TGTGCCAGCAGCTGGGGACAGGAGAACACCGGGGAGCTGTTTTTT,CASSWGQENTGELFF
16,TRBJ1-6,-,TRBD1,TRBV2,TGTGCCAGCAGCGATATCCAGGGGGGCCTTAATTCACCCCTCCACTTT,CASSDIQGGLNSPLHF
18,TRBJ2-2,-,-,TRBV10-3,TGTGCCATCAGTGAGTTCTCGACGAAGGGAAAGGATGGCGGGGAGCTGTTTTTT,CAISEFSTKGKDGGELFF
17,TRBJ1-1,few,-,TRBV7-9,TGTGCCAGCACCAATGGGATAGGCCCGGGAGGACTACTTGAAGCTTTCTTT,CASTNGIGPGGLLEAFF
13,TRBJ2-7,many,-,TRBV7-7,TGTGCTAGCAGCCCCTCACCCGTCTCCGAGCAGTACTTC,CASSPSPVSEQYF
15,TRBJ2-1,many,TRBD2,TRBV10-3,TGTGCCATCAGTGTAAGACTAGCGGGAGAGGGTGAGCAGTTCTTC,CAISVRLAGEGEQFF
12,TRBJ2-5,-,-,TRBV29-1,TGCAGCGTTGTCCACGACCAAGAGACCCAGTACTTC,CSVVHDQETQYF
15,TRBJ2-7,-,-,TRBV29-1,TGCAGCGTTGAAGATCCCAGGTATTCCACCGGCGAGCAGTACTTC,CSVEDPRYSTGEQYF
13,TRBJ2-3,few,TRBD2,TRBV20-1,TGCAGTGCCGCGGGGGGTGGCACAGATACGCAGTATTTT,CSAAGGGTDTQYF
15,TRBJ2-1,many,-,TRBV18,TGTGCCAGCTCACTCGTACCACAGGGTGTAAATGAGCAGTTCTTC,CASSLVPQGVNEQFF
14,TRBJ1-1,few,-,TRBV7-9,TGTGCCAGCAGCAACAGGGCGTCGAACACTGAAGCTTTCTTT,CASSNRASNTEAFF
14,TRBJ2-2,many,-,TRBV11-2,TGTGCCAGCAGCTTAGTAAGGGGACACGGGGAGCTGTTTTTT,CASSLVRGHGELFF
15,TRBJ1-1,few,-,TRBV12-3/TRBV12-4,TGTGCCAGCAGTCAAGGCGGGGTATTGGGCACTGAAGCTTTCTTT,CASSQGGVLGTEAFF
16,TRBJ1-6,-,-,TRBV11-2,TGTGCCAGCAGCTTAAACAGAGCACTACAAGGGTCACCCCTCCACTTT,CASSLNRALQGSPLHF
13,TRBJ1-5,many,-,TRBV14,TGTGCCAGCAGCCAGACCCCCAATCAGCCCCAGCATTTT,CASSQTPNQPQHF
22,TRBJ2-2,-,-,TRBV28,TGTGCCAGCAGTTTACTTGGAAGCTTTGCTCCCGGGACGTCCGACAACACCGGGGAGCTGTTTTTT,CASSLLGSFAPGTSDNTGELFF
12,TRBJ2-1,few,-,TRBV12-5,TGTGCTAGTGGTTCAGGAAAGGATGAGCAGTTCTTC,CASGSGKDEQFF